The next 2 T cell receptor beta chains were all read from a single sample in a study of cytomegalovirus exposure and HLA in healthy donors. Both 60 Vbeta primers and 13 Jbeta primers went into the PCR. The protocol was immunoSEQ multiplex PCR, while the TCRdb copy is restricted to in-frame clones and leaves out a portion. The sample table sets out about 140,000 clones. Input material: PBMCs. The receptors derive from a man aged 40-55 years in good health and CMV-seronegative.

Details on this clone: This same CDR3 is encoded by further DNA sequences in the sample. The V call is TRBV7-2, the J call TRBJ2-3; 14 bases match TRBD2. Germline CDR1 and CDR2: SGHTA and FQGNSA. This CDR3 has 16 amino acids. Germline trimming cut 4 bases from V and 1 base from J; bases unmatched to any gene: 1. The CDR3 region is CASSSGLAGGTDTQYF. The CDR3, as DNA: TGTGCCAGCAGCTCGGGACTAGCGGGGGGCACAGATACGCAGTATTTT.

The chain has TRBV9 and TRBJ1-2; D is uncertain. The CDR3 is 12 amino acids. Germline V gives CDR1 SGDLS, CDR2 YYNGEE. Trimming removed 0 bases at V and 8 bases at J, with 8 bases between. CDR3 nucleotides: TGTGCCAGCAGCGTAGGGGCGGGAGGCTACACCTTC. This codes for CASSVGAGGYTF.